This TCR beta chain was observed in a study of glioma-infiltrating T cells. Whole-study results and caveats: Above-expected tissue-blood divergence occurred in all gliomas, most in low-grade ones.

The iRepertoire nested amplicon-rescue multiplex PCR amplified TCR alpha and beta CDR3s from RNA. TCRdb re-derived calls from the multiplex PCR reads in MiXCR, one entry per CDR3 protein. The sample includes roughly 100,000 distinct CDR3 sequences, around 42% of them seen just once. Comments on this clonotype: Its specificity is not known. A read error may explain this, as a much larger clone is one base away. This is likely a read error, given that the CDR3 carries no conserved phenylalanine or tryptophan at its end.

J was trimmed by 4 bases and V by 5 bases; bases with no gene match: 5. This CDR3 comprises 16 residues. The sample taken for sequencing was glioma tissue, nonneoplastic brain tissue, or PBMCs (not recorded which). The clonotype was recovered from a human donor with low-grade glioma or glioblastoma, undergoing nonglioma brain surgery, or in good health (not recorded which). The rearrangement uses TRBV12-3 or TRBV12-4 and TRBJ2-2, with 12 bases that match TRBD2. Here the CDR3 reads CASSRPSGGATGELFY. Here the CDR3 DNA reads TGTGCCAGCAGTCGTCCTAGCGGGGGGGCCACCGGGGAGCTGTTTTAT.